This T cell receptor beta chain was sequenced in a study of PD-1 blockade in mismatch repair-deficient tumors. About the study: Patients had approximately 12 mismatch repair-deficient cancer types, all previously treated and progressing. The study's findings and limits: Tumor-resident clones, often undetectable pretreatment in blood, expanded then contracted after pembrolizumab.

Method: immunoSEQ multiplex PCR; TCRdb's copy keeps in-frame clones and lacks some. The table has about 120,000 clones, around three quarters seen once. This clone was seen more than once but under ten times. Its cognate antigen is unknown. PCR or immunohistochemistry showed mismatch repair deficiency in every enrolled patient. TCRs were sequenced from a few patients responding to pembrolizumab. The CDR3 consists of 13 residues. In germline, CDR1 is MNHEY, CDR2 SVGAGI. With 8 bases removed from V and 0 bases from J, the gap between germline ends came to 7 bases. This receptor was identified in an adult with mismatch repair-deficient cancer. Sequencing used peripheral blood, obtained roughly 60 weeks after starting pembrolizumab. This rearrangement joins TRBV6-5 to TRBJ2-2; D not certain. DNA for the CDR3: TGTGCCAGCCTAGTAACGAACACCGGGGAGCTGTTTTTT. Its translation is CASLVTNTGELFF.